Ten or more counts support the clone carrying this TCR beta chain. The CDR3 is 13 amino acids. Germline lookup yields CDR1 ENHRY and CDR2 SYGVKD. Trimming took 7 bases from V and 1 from J, leaving 10 bases between them. The record originates from a study of regulatory T cells in long-lasting Graves disease. For TCR beta, libraries came from iRepertoire HTBI primers and Arm-PCR of CDR3 regions. TCRdb processed the multiplex PCR reads anew with MiXCR; each CDR3 protein has one entry. Here the sample spans roughly 500,000 distinct CDR3 sequences, less than 15% being singletons. The time point is: newly diagnosed GD, antithyroid drugs for less than 3 months. Generation of the TCR library employed RNA extracted from PBMCs. The data were also submitted as part of a second study, on T cells in Graves' hyperthyroidism and ophthalmopathy. That work adds: Every diagnosis used clinical symptoms, serum thyroxine and TRAb, thyroid ultrasound and orbital computed tomography. TCR CDR3 regions were first amplified by RT-PCR with HTBI primers.

Sequences were derived from peripheral blood mononuclear cells (PBMCs), sampled at new diagnosis, from a patient treated with antithyroid drugs. The sequence came from a young man with Graves disease. The chain uses TRBV10-3 and TRBJ1-1; D is uncertain. The CDR3 sequence: CAIKVSENTEAFF. In DNA form, the CDR3 reads TGTGCCATCAAGGTGAGCGAGAACACTGAAGCTTTCTTT.